Given below is one T cell receptor beta chain in context. The antigen remains unidentified. The sample originates from a study of T cell repertoires in aging, cancer and after chemotherapy. The study's findings and limits: Age-matched healthy donors had significantly more diverse, less clonal blood TCR repertoires than untreated cancer patients.

TRB rearrangements spanning V, D and J were amplified using mixed TRB-A/B primers. TCRdb itself ran the multiplex PCR reads through MiXCR, one entry per CDR3 protein. The data hold around 13,000 distinct CDR3 sequences, with approximately 22% observed a single time. TCR beta rearrangements were amplified from peripheral blood genomic DNA. What was sequenced was blood. The source of this sequence is a human donor in good health.

The CDR3 sequence is CASSLWGPYTEAFF. The CDR3 nucleotides read TGTGCCAGCAGCTTGTGGGGGCCCTACACTGAAGCTTTCTTT. V usage is TRBV5-4 and J usage is TRBJ1-1, with a possible D match to TRBD1 (6 bases). Trimming took off 1 base at V and 3 bases at J, with 10 bases between the two ends. The germline V gene has CDR1 SGHNT and CDR2 YYREEE (reference sequence). The CDR3 has 14 residues.